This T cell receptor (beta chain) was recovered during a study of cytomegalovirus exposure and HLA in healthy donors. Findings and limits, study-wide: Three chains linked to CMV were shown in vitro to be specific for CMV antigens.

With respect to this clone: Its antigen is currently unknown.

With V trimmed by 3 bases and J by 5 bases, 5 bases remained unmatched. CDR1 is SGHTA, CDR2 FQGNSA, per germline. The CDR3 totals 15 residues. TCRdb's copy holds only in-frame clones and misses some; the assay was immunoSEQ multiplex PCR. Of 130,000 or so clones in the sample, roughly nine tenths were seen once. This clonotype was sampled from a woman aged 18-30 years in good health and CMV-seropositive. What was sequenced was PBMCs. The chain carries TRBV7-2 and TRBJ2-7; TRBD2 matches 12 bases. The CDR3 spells CASSFLAGGFNEQYF. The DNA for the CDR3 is TGTGCCAGCAGCTTTCTAGCGGGGGGGTTTAACGAGCAGTACTTC.